The clone carrying this TCR beta chain was seen a few times. These data come from a study of blood T cells in healthy people across ages. Caucasian, healthy and from Russia, the donors were aged between roughly 6 and 95. Primers used in a second PCR of roughly 7 to 11 cycles were a sample-barcoded 5' primer and a J-beta primer mix. Each CDR3 protein gets one entry after TCRdb re-called the 5' RACE reads with MiXCR. The repertoire holds 700,000 or so distinct CDR3 sequences, with approximately 21% as singletons. This CDR3 region has 14 residues. V was clipped by 5 bases and J by 4 bases; unmatched bases: 3. Germline values: CDR1 MNHEY, CDR2 SVGEGT.

The chain uses TRBV6-2 or TRBV6-3 and TRBJ2-1; 9 bases agree with TRBD2. The sequenced sample was blood. The sequence was collected from a man in his sixties or seventies in good health. CDR3 coding DNA: TGTGCCAGCAGTAGCGGGAGGATATACAATGAGCAGTTCTTC. Translated: CASSSGRIYNEQFF.